This T cell receptor (beta chain) was captured in a study of blood T cell repertoires in COVID-19. About the study: The study drew acute and convalescent COVID-19 samples from the United States, Italy and Spain. From T cells, B-cell-depleted T cells, or PBMCs came the material, which was cDNA or gDNA.

This clone was seen a handful of times. The length of the CDR3 is 14 residues. CDR1 is LNHDA and CDR2 is SQIVND in the germline V gene (reference sequence). The V and J ends lost 7 bases and 3 bases respectively, with 12 bases between them. In the original analysis: Reference gene primer amplification yielded estimated nucleated cell counts. Assay used: immunoSEQ multiplex PCR; TCRdb lists only in-frame clones, some missing. From that table come the V and J calls and clone size; the DNA was used to work out D and trimming. The sample holds 200,000 to 250,000 clones, more than 75% seen once. This chain uses TRBV19 with TRBJ2-2; D uncertain. Sequencing input: peripheral blood. The sequence came from a woman aged 60-75 years who had recovered from COVID-19. The CDR3 nucleotides read TGTGCCAGTACCCCAGGTCAATACACCGGGGAGCTGTTTTTT. Encoded protein: CASTPGQYTGELFF.